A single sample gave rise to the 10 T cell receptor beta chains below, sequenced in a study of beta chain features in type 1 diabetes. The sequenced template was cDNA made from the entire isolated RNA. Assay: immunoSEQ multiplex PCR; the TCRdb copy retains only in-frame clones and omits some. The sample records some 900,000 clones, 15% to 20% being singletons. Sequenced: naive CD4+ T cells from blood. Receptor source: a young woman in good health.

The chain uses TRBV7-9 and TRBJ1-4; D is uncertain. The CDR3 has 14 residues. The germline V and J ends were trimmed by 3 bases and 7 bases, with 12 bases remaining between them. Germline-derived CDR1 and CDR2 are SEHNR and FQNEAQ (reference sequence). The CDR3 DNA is TGTGCCAGCAGCTTCCCTGCGGGAGGTGAAAAACTGTTTTTT. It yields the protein CASSFPAGGEKLFF.

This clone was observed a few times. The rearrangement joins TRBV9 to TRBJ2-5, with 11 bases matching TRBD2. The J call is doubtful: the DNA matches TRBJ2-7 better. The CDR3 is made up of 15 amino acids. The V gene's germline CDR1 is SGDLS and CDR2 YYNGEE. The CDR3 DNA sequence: TGTGCCAGCAGCTTGTCCGGGACTAGCGGATACGAGCAGTACTTC. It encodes CASSLSGTSGYEQYF.

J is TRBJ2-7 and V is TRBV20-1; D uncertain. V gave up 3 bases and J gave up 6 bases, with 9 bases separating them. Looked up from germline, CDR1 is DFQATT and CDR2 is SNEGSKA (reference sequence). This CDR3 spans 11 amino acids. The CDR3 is CSASFLGEQYF. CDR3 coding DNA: TGCAGTGCTAGTTTTTTGGGCGAGCAGTACTTC.

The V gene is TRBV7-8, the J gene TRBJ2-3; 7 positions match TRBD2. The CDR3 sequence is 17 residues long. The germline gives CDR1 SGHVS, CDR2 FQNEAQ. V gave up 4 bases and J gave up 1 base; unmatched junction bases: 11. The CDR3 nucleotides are TGTGCCAGCAGCTCGAGACTAGCTAAGACCGGCACAGATACGCAGTATTTT. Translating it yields CASSSRLAKTGTDTQYF.

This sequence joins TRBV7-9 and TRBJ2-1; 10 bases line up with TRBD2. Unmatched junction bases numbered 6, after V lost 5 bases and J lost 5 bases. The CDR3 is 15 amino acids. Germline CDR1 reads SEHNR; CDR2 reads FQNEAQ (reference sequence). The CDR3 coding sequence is TGTGCCAGCAGCCCAACGGGACTAGCGAACAATGAGCAGTTCTTC. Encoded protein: CASSPTGLANNEQFF.

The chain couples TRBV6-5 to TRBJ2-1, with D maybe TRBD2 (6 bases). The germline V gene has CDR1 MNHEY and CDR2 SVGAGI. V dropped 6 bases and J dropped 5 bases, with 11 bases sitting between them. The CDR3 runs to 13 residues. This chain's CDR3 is CASRTGEHNEQFF. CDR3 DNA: TGTGCCAGCAGGACGGGAGAACACAATGAGCAGTTCTTC.

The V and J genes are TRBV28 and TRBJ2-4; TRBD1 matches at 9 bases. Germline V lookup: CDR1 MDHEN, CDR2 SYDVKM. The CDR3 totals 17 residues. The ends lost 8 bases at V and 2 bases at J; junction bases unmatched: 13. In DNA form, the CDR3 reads TGTGCCAGCGGCCGCCCCGGGACAGGGCTGTCCAAAAACATTCAGTACTTC. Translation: CASGRPGTGLSKNIQYF.

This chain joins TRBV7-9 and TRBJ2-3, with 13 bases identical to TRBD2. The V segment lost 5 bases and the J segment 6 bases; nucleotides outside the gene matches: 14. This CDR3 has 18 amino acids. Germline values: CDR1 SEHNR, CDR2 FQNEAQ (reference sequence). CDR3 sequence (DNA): TGTGCCAGCAGCCGAGGACTAGCGGGAGTTGGGGGAATGGATACGCAGTATTTT. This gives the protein CASSRGLAGVGGMDTQYF.

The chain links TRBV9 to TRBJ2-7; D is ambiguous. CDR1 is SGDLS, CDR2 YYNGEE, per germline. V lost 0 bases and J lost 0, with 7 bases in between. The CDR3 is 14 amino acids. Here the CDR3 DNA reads TGTGCCAGCAGCGTAGCCTCGTACTCCTACGAGCAGTACTTC. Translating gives CASSVASYSYEQYF.

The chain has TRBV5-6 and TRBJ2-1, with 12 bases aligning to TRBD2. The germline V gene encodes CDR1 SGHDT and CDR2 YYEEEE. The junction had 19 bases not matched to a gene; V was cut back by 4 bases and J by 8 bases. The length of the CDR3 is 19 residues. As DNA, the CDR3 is TGTGCCAGCAGCAGGAGTGACCCTACTAGCGGGAGGATTATCTATGAGCAGTTCTTC. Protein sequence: CASSRSDPTSGRIIYEQFF.